The rows below give T cell receptor beta chains drawn from one sample of a study of cytomegalovirus exposure and HLA in healthy donors. TCRdb's copy holds only in-frame clones and misses some; the assay was immunoSEQ multiplex PCR. Altogether 90,000 to 100,000 clones are present, about 75% being singletons, with the ten largest covering 7% to 9%. The sample was PBMCs. These TCRs come from a man aged 40-49 years in good health and CMV-seropositive. Each CDR3 is given with its conserved first and last residue.

V: TRBV27
J: TRBJ1-1
CDR3: CASSFRGNTEAFF

V: TRBV11-2
J: TRBJ1-2
CDR3: CASSFNRDGYTF

V: TRBV9
J: TRBJ2-5
CDR3: CASSVAGYQETQYF

V: TRBV18
J: TRBJ2-5
CDR3: CASSSFEGETQYF

V: TRBV6-1
J: TRBJ2-5
CDR3: CASSDGLGWGLETQYF

V: TRBV5-5
J: TRBJ2-5
CDR3: CASSLRTGQETQYF

V: TRBV2
J: TRBJ1-2
CDR3: CASTPDKNYGYTF

V: TRBV6-5
J: TRBJ2-7
CDR3: CASSYGQGRTYEQYF

V: TRBV2
J: TRBJ2-7
CDR3: CASSERQGMYEQYF

V: TRBV5-1
J: TRBJ2-1
CDR3: CASSLVGGDNEQFF

V: TRBV10-3
J: TRBJ2-3
CDR3: CAISGASTDTQYF

V: TRBV7-7
J: TRBJ2-5
CDR3: CASSRTGQETQYF

V: TRBV11-3
J: TRBJ1-1
CDR3: CASSLAPGTEAFF

V: TRBV2
J: TRBJ1-4
CDR3: CASSERVIGGKLFF

V: TRBV7-9
J: TRBJ1-1
CDR3: CSSSHQSPEAFF

V: TRBV6-1
J: TRBJ2-7
CDR3: CASSEGPGLAGGYEQYF

V: TRBV7-6
J: TRBJ2-1
CDR3: CASSGERGSSYNEQFF

V: TRBV6-5
J: TRBJ1-1
CDR3: CASSSGFQRTEAFF

V: TRBV5-4
J: TRBJ2-2
CDR3: CASSLELAGAGGELFF

V: TRBV5-1
J: TRBJ2-3
CDR3: CASSRAPTGTDTQYF

V: TRBV21-1
J: TRBJ2-5
CDR3: CASSPDREETQYF

V: TRBV6-6
J: TRBJ2-7
CDR3: CASSYSPLAGLYEQYF

V: TRBV19
J: TRBJ2-1
CDR3: CASRSYNEQFF

V: TRBV6-6
J: TRBJ2-7
CDR3: CASRSQGISYEQYF

V: TRBV2
J: TRBJ1-5
CDR3: CASSESDMWQPQHF

V: TRBV5-6
J: TRBJ1-2
CDR3: CASSLGVEKGYTF

V: TRBV14
J: TRBJ2-7
CDR3: CASSHQDGGPYEQYF

V: TRBV28
J: TRBJ2-7
CDR3: CASTIYSGTSGEQYF

V: TRBV13
J: TRBJ2-7
CDR3: CASSSRRGGPRNEQYF

V: TRBV5-1
J: TRBJ2-6
CDR3: CASSLVTGGRSGANVLTF

V: TRBV4-1
J: TRBJ2-7
CDR3: CASSQAASGGKYEQYF

V: TRBV9
J: TRBJ1-2
CDR3: CASSVAGGGDYGYTF

V: TRBV10-2
J: TRBJ1-5
CDR3: CASSFGPGNQPQHF

V: TRBV2
J: TRBJ1-4
CDR3: CASSAEGQMGEKLFF

V: TRBV5-1
J: TRBJ2-5
CDR3: CASSLDGGGWETQYF

V: TRBV4-1
J: TRBJ2-1
CDR3: CASSQDYGQEYNEQFF

V: TRBV13
J: TRBJ1-6
CDR3: CASSLGGGQGNSPLHF

V: TRBV7-2
J: TRBJ2-3
CDR3: CASSLGRDRNTDTQYF

V: TRBV5-1
J: TRBJ2-5
CDR3: CASSGTSGRGETQYF

V: TRBV20-1
J: TRBJ2-1
CDR3: CSASTRNEQFF

V: TRBV14
J: TRBJ1-4
CDR3: CASSHIQGAGEKLFF

V: TRBV6-6
J: TRBJ2-1
CDR3: CASSLRPGNNEQFF

V: TRBV6-5
J: TRBJ1-3
CDR3: CASSYSSGLGNTIYF

V: TRBV6-1
J: TRBJ1-5
CDR3: CASRGQGGQPQHF

V: TRBV28
J: TRBJ1-5
CDR3: CASSYRHRGRNQPQHF

V: TRBV5-1
J: TRBJ2-1
CDR3: CASSTPGGSYNEQFF

V: TRBV7-9
J: TRBJ2-7
CDR3: CASNGGRGMYEQYF

V: TRBV4-1
J: TRBJ1-5
CDR3: CASSQSDRTDQPQHF

V: TRBV5-1
J: TRBJ2-7
CDR3: CASRPQASGSYEQYF

V: TRBV7-7
J: TRBJ2-5
CDR3: CASSLGAGLRGETQYF

V: TRBV27
J: TRBJ2-5
CDR3: CASSWYRGETQYF

V: TRBV19
J: TRBJ2-3
CDR3: CASSGGLQADTQYF

V: TRBV5-1
J: TRBJ2-7
CDR3: CASSVRDSWDEQYF